This T cell receptor beta chain was sequenced in a study of blood T cells in healthy people across ages. Study context: Every two T cells gave about one barcoded beta molecule via template switching. Study findings and constraints: Per million T cells, TCR beta diversity dropped about linearly as age rose. Investigators treated diversity estimates from one million T cells as underestimates.

Total RNA was extracted at no less than 6 micrograms per sample. Note on this clonotype: Its antigen is unknown.

A sample-barcoded 5' primer and a J-beta primer mix were used in a second PCR of about 7 to 12 cycles. TCRdb re-analysed the 5' RACE reads in MiXCR, keeping a single row per CDR3 protein. The repertoire holds about 1.1 million distinct CDR3 sequences, less than 45% seen once, with over 10% in the top ten. This TCR was sampled from a man between 18 and 35 years old in good health. Input material: blood.

The CDR3 DNA reads TGTGCCAGCAGCTTAGCGAGGGCCAATGAGCAGTACTTC. Translating gives CASSLARANEQYF. This chain connects TRBV7-8 to TRBJ2-7; D is perhaps TRBD2 (5 bases). CDR1 and CDR2 (germline): SGHVS, FQNEAQ. This CDR3 has 13 amino acids. The V end was cut by 0 bases, the J end by 7 bases, with 10 bases between.